These 12 T cell receptor beta chains share one sample of origin, sequenced in a study of shared clonotypes between healthy human individuals. The repertoire was sequenced with immunoSEQ multiplex PCR; TCRdb's copy has only in-frame clones and lacks some. The repertoire holds about 990,000 clones, with around 78% as singletons. The sample comprised memory CD4+ T cells from PBMCs. Documented subset: CD45RA-negative fraction. All receptors come from a man aged 18 to 29 in good health. Some clones in this sample may be carry-over from other donors' samples.

V is TRBV6-5 and J is TRBJ2-4; unclear D gene. The germline V gene has CDR1 MNHEY and CDR2 SVGAGI. The CDR3 loop spans 14 amino acids. V was shortened by 7 bases and J by 6 bases, with 16 bases between the two germline ends. The CDR3 loop reads CASTPRQWGNIQYF. In DNA, the CDR3 is TGTGCCAGCACCCCTCGTCAGTGGGGAAACATTCAGTACTTC.

V gene TRBV7-8 combines with J gene TRBJ2-6; D is perhaps TRBD1 (7 bases). Trimming left V 5 bases short and J 2 bases short, with 19 bases between. The V gene's germline CDR1 is SGHVS and CDR2 FQNEAQ. This CDR3 is built from 18 residues. CDR3 in DNA: TGTGCCAGCAGCCCCCTCCAGGGGGGCGGTACTGGGGCCAACGTCCTGACTTTC. Translation gives CASSPLQGGGTGANVLTF.

V and J are TRBV6-5 and TRBJ1-6; D not certain. The CDR3 sequence is 13 residues long. Looked up from germline, CDR1 is MNHEY and CDR2 is SVGAGI. Trimming took 0 bases from V and 9 from J, leaving 6 bases between them. In nucleotides, the CDR3 is TGTGCCAGCAGTTACTCGCCCGGTTCACCCCTCCACTTT. As protein: CASSYSPGSPLHF.

The J gene is TRBJ2-3, the V gene TRBV5-1; no clear D. Germline V CDR1 and CDR2: SGHRS, YFSETQ. This CDR3 has 15 amino acids. Trimming took 3 bases from V and 1 from J, leaving 12 bases between them. CDR3 residues: CASSSSGPGTDTQYF. The CDR3 DNA is TGCGCCAGCAGCTCCAGTGGGCCTGGCACAGATACGCAGTATTTT.

The chain has TRBV10-3 and TRBJ2-5; TRBD2 is a possible D gene (6 bases). Germline V gene lookup returns CDR1 ENHRY and CDR2 SYGVKD. V was trimmed by 11 bases and J by 3 bases, leaving 16 bases between them. The CDR3 spans 13 residues. The CDR3 DNA follows: TGTGCCTCCGGCCGGGGGTTAGAAGAGACCCAGTACTTC. This translates into CASGRGLEETQYF.

The chain carries TRBV28 and TRBJ1-2, with TRBD1 matching 8 bases. The J segment lost 3 bases and the V segment lost 5 bases, leaving 2 bases of the junction unmatched. The V gene's germline CDR1 is MDHEN and CDR2 SYDVKM. CDR3 length equals 13 residues. The CDR3 protein is CASSEGQDYGYTF. The CDR3, as DNA: TGTGCCAGCAGTGAGGGACAGGACTATGGCTACACCTTC.

The chain joins TRBV28 to TRBJ2-3; the match to TRBD1 covers 9 bases. V dropped 6 bases and J dropped 2; count of bases not matched to a gene: 6. CDR3 length: 15 residues. Germline V gene lookup returns CDR1 MDHEN and CDR2 SYDVKM. In DNA, the CDR3 is TGTGCCAGCAGCACGGACAGGGGACTCACAGATACGCAGTATTTT. This gives the protein CASSTDRGLTDTQYF.

This chain links TRBV6-7 with TRBJ2-7; 9 nucleotides line up with TRBD2. TRBV6-7 is labeled an ORF, and its function is uncertain. Unmatched junction bases numbered 17, after V lost 0 bases and J lost 5 bases. This CDR3 has 19 amino acids. CDR3 DNA: TGTGCCAGCAGTTACTCGATTTTGGACAGCGGGAGGTCTTTGAACGAGCAGTACTTC. Encoded protein: CASSYSILDSGRSLNEQYF.

The chain links TRBV29-1 to TRBJ2-3; D unclear. Trimming left V 7 bases short and J 2 bases short, with 7 bases between. The germline CDR1 and CDR2 sequences are SQVTM and ANQGSEA. CDR3 length: 11 amino acids. The CDR3 nucleotides read TGCAGCGCCCAAGTCACAGATACGCAGTATTTT. Protein sequence: CSAQVTDTQYF.

This rearrangement joins TRBV15 to TRBJ2-7; 7 positions agree with TRBD1. V lost 0 bases to trimming and J lost 0 bases; unmatched junction nucleotides: 5. The length of the CDR3 is 16 residues. CDR1 is LNHNV, CDR2 YYDKDF, per germline (reference sequence). CDR3: CATSRDKGQASYEQYF. The CDR3 DNA reads TGTGCCACCAGCAGAGATAAAGGACAGGCCTCCTACGAGCAGTACTTC.

V and J are TRBV6-5 and TRBJ1-1; 7 nucleotides align to TRBD1. The CDR3 extends over 16 amino acids. Trimming at V came to 0 bases and at J to 4 bases, leaving 8 bases not matched to a gene. CDR1 MNHEY and CDR2 SVGAGI come from the germline V gene. CDR3 sequence reads: CASSYSPTGRSTEAFF. In DNA form, the CDR3 reads TGTGCCAGCAGTTACTCTCCGACAGGGAGAAGCACTGAAGCTTTCTTT.

The chain couples TRBV6-1 to TRBJ2-6; D gene ambiguous. In germline, CDR1 is MNHNS, CDR2 SASEGT. V lost 6 bases, J lost 0 bases, and 9 bases lay in between. The CDR3 runs to 15 residues. CDR3 in amino acids: CASSRLVSGANVLTF. DNA of the CDR3: TGTGCCAGCAGCAGACTGGTCTCTGGGGCCAACGTCCTGACTTTC.